This TCR beta chain was profiled in a study of cytomegalovirus exposure and HLA in healthy donors. Study-wide points: In vitro assays verified that three CMV-associated chains recognized CMV antigens specifically. Beyond CMV serostatus, there was no information to go on about immune exposure.

The V end lost 0 bases, the J end lost 5 bases, and 11 bases lay between the germline ends. Germline V gene sequence: CDR1 GTSNPN, CDR2 SVGIG (reference sequence). CDR3 length: 14 residues. The PCR used 60 Vbeta and 13 Jbeta primers. Data came from immunoSEQ multiplex PCR; TCRdb stores just in-frame clones and leaves some out. The sample carries 200,000 to 250,000 clones, approximately 88% recorded once. Of note for this clone: Its target is unknown.

The V gene is TRBV30, the J gene TRBJ1-3; D is uncertain. This sequence originates from a boy between 2 and 10 years old in good health and CMV-seronegative. Sequencing was done on a sample of PBMCs. The CDR3 DNA follows: TGTGCCTGGAGTGTATCTGGGCTGCGAAACACCATATATTTT. This codes for CAWSVSGLRNTIYF. Complete variable domain (other parts from reference TRBV30 and TRBJ1-3): SQTIHQWPATLVQPVGSPLSLECTVEGTSNPNLYWYRQAAGRGLQLLFYSVGIGQISSEVPQNLSASRPQDRQFILSSKKLLLSDSGFYLCAWSVSGLRNTIYFGEGSWLTVV.